The next 31 T cell receptor beta chains were all read from a single sample in a study of T cells in Graves' hyperthyroidism and ophthalmopathy. The TCR beta CDR3 regions underwent amplification using RNA transcripts as the source. Carried out on the TCR CDR3, a first-round RT-PCR used the HTBI primer set. TCRdb re-called the multiplex PCR reads with MiXCR, one entry per CDR3 protein. The sample holds 600,000 or so distinct CDR3 sequences, approximately 44% seen once. Sequences were obtained from peripheral blood or thyroid tissue (not recorded which). The receptors here all came from a woman younger than 30 with Graves' hyperthyroidism.

The chain has TRBV7-9 and TRBJ2-1; TRBD2 agrees at 9 bases. The CDR3 has 15 residues. The V gene's germline CDR1 is SEHNR and CDR2 FQNEAQ (reference sequence). V lost 2 bases, J lost 9 bases, and 8 bases stayed unmatched. The CDR3 sequence: CASSLISGSPAEQFF. The CDR3 region has the DNA TGTGCCAGCAGCTTAATTAGCGGGAGCCCGGCTGAGCAGTTCTTC.

The V call is TRBV7-8, the J call TRBJ2-5; no definite D call. The CDR3 consists of 15 residues. CDR1 is SGHVS and CDR2 is FQNEAQ in the germline V gene. Trimming shortened V by 3 bases and J by 2 bases, and 13 bases separated the two germline ends. The CDR3 region has the DNA TGTGCCAGCAGCTTGGCGTCTACCCGTCAAGAGACCCAGTACTTC. It specifies CASSLASTRQETQYF.

In this sample, this clonotype turned up many times. The chain combines TRBV7-2 with TRBJ1-1; the D gene is possibly TRBD1 (6 bases). The CDR3 is 14 amino acids. Germline CDR1 reads SGHTA; CDR2 reads FQGNSA. Trimming took off 2 bases at V and 1 base at J, with 8 bases between the two ends. The chain's CDR3 is CASSLRQANTEAFF. CDR3 coding DNA: TGTGCCAGCAGCTTAAGACAGGCGAACACTGAAGCTTTCTTT.

This clonotype was observed a handful of times. This rearrangement joins TRBV7-9 to TRBJ2-7; the D gene could be TRBD1 or TRBD2 (5 bases each). The germline CDR1 and CDR2 sequences are SEHNR and FQNEAQ (reference sequence). The CDR3 covers 15 residues. V lost 4 bases, J lost 5 bases, and 18 bases lay in between. The DNA of the CDR3 is TGTGCCAGCAGCTACCGGGACCCCCAGGGAAACGAGCAGTACTTC. It translates to CASSYRDPQGNEQYF. Complete variable domain (other parts from reference TRBV7-9 and TRBJ2-7): DTGVSQNPRHKITKRGQNVTFRCDPISEHNRLYWYRQTLGQGPEFLTYFQNEAQLEKSRLLSDRFSAERPKGSFSTLEIQRTEQGDSAMYLCASSYRDPQGNEQYFGPGTRLTVT.

The rearrangement links TRBV29-1 to TRBJ2-2; D remains unclear. The germline gives CDR1 SQVTM, CDR2 ANQGSEA. Trimming removed 4 bases from V and 9 bases from J, with 6 bases in between. This CDR3 has 10 residues. The CDR3 DNA is TGCAGCGTTGGGAACAGGGAGCTGTTTTTT. Its translation: CSVGNRELFF.

The chain uses TRBV12-3 or TRBV12-4 and TRBJ2-2; a possible D gene is TRBD1 (5 bases). Trimming shortened V by 2 bases and J by 1 base, and 8 bases separated the two germline ends. The CDR3 length is 15 residues. For the CDR3, the DNA is TGTGCCAGCAGTTTAACCAGGGTGAACACCGGGGAGCTGTTTTTT. Protein sequence: CASSLTRVNTGELFF.

In this sample, this clonotype turned up many times. The chain couples TRBV29-1 to TRBJ1-3; no definite D call. The CDR3 totals 16 residues. CDR1 and CDR2 (germline): SQVTM, ANQGSEA. The V and J ends lost 1 base and 0 bases respectively, with 13 bases between them. CDR3: CSVEVGRSDSGNTIYF. The CDR3 nucleotides read TGCAGCGTTGAAGTAGGGAGGTCGGACTCTGGAAACACCATATATTTT.

This clonotype was counted many times. V usage is TRBV24-1 and J usage is TRBJ2-2; D uncertain. Germline CDR1 and CDR2: KGHDR and SFDVKD. Trimming removed 5 bases at V and 7 bases at J, with 16 bases between. The CDR3 spans 15 residues. The CDR3 here is CATSAPVRTGGELFF. CDR3 in DNA: TGTGCCACCAGTGCACCAGTACGGACGGGCGGGGAGCTGTTTTTT.

The chain uses TRBV29-1 and TRBJ2-7; 7 positions agree with TRBD2. Germline assignment: CDR1 SQVTM and CDR2 ANQGSEA. Trimming cost V 6 bases and J 5 bases; bases outside gene matches: 10. This CDR3 is built from 13 residues. The CDR3 sequence is CSVGRGSFHEQYF. CDR3 DNA sequence: TGCAGCGTGGGACGCGGGAGCTTCCACGAGCAGTACTTC.

This clonotype was seen just once. This chain connects TRBV10-1 to TRBJ1-3, with D possibly matching TRBD1 (6 bases). The V gene lost 0 bases and the J gene lost 4 bases, with 7 bases spanning the gap. CDR1 and CDR2 from the germline V gene are WNHNN and SYGVQD (reference sequence). CDR3 size: 14 residues. The CDR3 here is CASSESGTGNTIYF. The CDR3 nucleotides read TGCGCCAGCAGTGAGTCCGGGACAGGAAACACCATATATTTT.

A few counts support this clonotype. The rearrangement links TRBV25-1 to TRBJ1-2; D possibly corresponds to TRBD1 (5 bases). CDR3 length equals 12 residues. Between the trimmed V and J ends, which lost 6 bases and 7 bases, there was a span of 12 bases. Germline CDR1 and CDR2: MGHDK and SYGVNS. The CDR3 reads CASSVTGAGYTF. CDR3 sequence (DNA): TGTGCCAGCAGCGTCACAGGAGCTGGCTACACCTTC.

This clonotype has only one observation. A much larger clone sits a single nucleotide away, making a read error possible. The chain carries TRBV29-1 and TRBJ2-5; 10 bases are a match to TRBD1. The CDR3 is made up of 15 amino acids. Germline assignment: CDR1 SQVTM and CDR2 ANQGSEA. The CDR3 spells CSVVPATGGQGTQYF. DNA of the CDR3: TGCAGCGTTGTTCCCGCGACAGGGGGCCAAGGGACCCAGTACTTC.

This clonotype was seen ten or more times. The genes are TRBV7-3 and TRBJ1-5; maybe TRBD1 (5 bases). The germline gives CDR1 SGHTA, CDR2 FQGTGA. V was cut by 10 bases and J by 0 bases, with 19 bases left in between. There are 16 residues in the CDR3. CDR3 nucleotide sequence: TGTGCCATCCCGTCGGCAGGGACGTATAGCAATCAGCCCCAGCATTTT. It codes for CAIPSAGTYSNQPQHF. Drawing the rest from reference TRBV7-3 and TRBJ1-5, the complete variable domain is GAGVSQTPSNKVTEKGKYVELRCDPISGHTALYWYRQSLGQGPEFLIYFQGTGAADDSGLPNDRFFAVRPEGSVSTLKIQRTERGDSAVYLCAIPSAGTYSNQPQHFGDGTRLSIL.

This clonotype was seen repeatedly, ten times or more. V gene TRBV10-3 combines with J gene TRBJ2-5, with TRBD2 matching 9 bases. The length of the CDR3 is 15 residues. Unmatched junction bases numbered 7, after V lost 3 bases and J lost 5 bases. Germline lookup yields CDR1 ENHRY and CDR2 SYGVKD. The DNA of the CDR3 is TGTGCCATCAGTGACGCGGGAGGGCCTGGTGAGACCCAGTACTTC. This gives the protein CAISDAGGPGETQYF.

Notes on this clonotype: An end of the junction differs from the germline gene, which may be a read error. In nucleotides, the CDR3 is TGCGCCAGCAGCATAGGACAGGGGTGGAACACTGAAGCTTTCTTT. Protein sequence: CASSIGQGWNTEAFF. The V call is TRBV2, the J call TRBJ1-1; 9 bases match TRBD1. Germline assignment: CDR1 SNHLY and CDR2 FYNNEI. This CDR3 has 15 amino acids.

V is TRBV29-1 and J is TRBJ1-1; weak D call: TRBD1 (5 bases). Germline loops: CDR1 SQVTM, CDR2 ANQGSEA. Trimming cost V 8 bases and J 6 bases, with 16 bases left between them. The CDR3 is 12 residues long. The chain's CDR3 is CSSSGLGAEAFF. In DNA form, the CDR3 reads TGCAGCAGCTCCGGGCTGGGGGCTGAAGCTTTCTTT.

The chain joins TRBV7-9 to TRBJ1-4, with 9 bases identical to TRBD1. This CDR3 contains 15 residues. Germline V gene lookup returns CDR1 SEHNR and CDR2 FQNEAQ (reference sequence). With 2 bases clipped from V and 7 bases from J, the junction kept 5 bases outside the gene matches. The DNA for the CDR3 is TGTGCCAGCAGCTTAAATACAGGGGGCAGTGAAAAACTGTTTTTT. Its translation is CASSLNTGGSEKLFF.

This chain joins TRBV7-2 and TRBJ2-7, with 7 bases identical to TRBD1. Unmatched junction bases numbered 11, after V lost 5 bases and J lost 7 bases. The CDR3 has 14 amino acids. The germline gives CDR1 SGHTA, CDR2 FQGNSA. The CDR3 DNA is TGTGCCAGCAGCACTTCTAGGGGGCTCGGGGAGCAGTACTTC. Protein product: CASSTSRGLGEQYF.

This clonotype was picked up many times. The chain has TRBV2 and TRBJ1-1; the match to TRBD1 covers 7 bases. CDR3 length: 16 amino acids. CDR1 and CDR2 from the germline V gene are SNHLY and FYNNEI. The V and J ends lost 8 bases and 1 base, in that order; junction bases with no gene match: 13. The CDR3 coding sequence is TGTGCCAGCGGGGGGTCACAGGGGACCGGGAACACTGAAGCTTTCTTT. This gives the protein CASGGSQGTGNTEAFF.

J is TRBJ1-1 and V is TRBV25-1, with 7 bases matching TRBD1. With V trimmed by 6 bases and J by 2 bases, 6 bases remained unmatched. CDR1 and CDR2 from the germline V gene are MGHDK and SYGVNS. The CDR3 is 14 amino acids. The CDR3 sequence is CASSFWDSNTEAFF. CDR3 coding DNA: TGTGCCAGCAGCTTCTGGGACAGTAACACTGAAGCTTTCTTT.

The chain links TRBV25-1 to TRBJ2-2; TRBD1 might be the D (7 bases). CDR3 length: 18 residues. V was cut by 6 bases and J by 0 bases, with 20 bases left in between. The V gene's germline CDR1 is MGHDK and CDR2 SYGVNS. The CDR3 sequence: CASSQEETGEANTGELFF. CDR3 sequence (DNA): TGTGCCAGCAGCCAAGAGGAAACAGGGGAGGCGAACACCGGGGAGCTGTTTTTT.

The sample holds a few counts of this clonotype. V and J are TRBV7-7 and TRBJ2-7; maybe TRBD1 (6 bases). The length of the CDR3 is 15 residues. The germline CDR1 and CDR2 sequences are SSHAT and FNYEAQ (reference sequence). With 5 bases removed from V and 2 bases from J, the gap between germline ends came to 16 bases. CDR3 bases: TGTGCCAGCAGCCCCCAGAGGGGGAGCGCCTACGAGCAGTACTTC. It is translated as CASSPQRGSAYEQYF.

The chain links TRBV10-2 to TRBJ2-7; 16 bases agree with TRBD2. In germline, CDR1 is WSHSY, CDR2 SAAADI. V shed 3 bases, J shed 3 bases, and the junction held 8 bases outside the gene matches. This CDR3 contains 18 residues. CDR3 sequence: CASSDRSGTSGRDYEQYF. DNA for the CDR3: TGCGCCAGCAGTGACAGGTCTGGGACTAGCGGGAGGGACTACGAGCAGTACTTC.

The gene calls are TRBV7-9 and TRBJ1-1; D unresolved. V lost 1 base and J lost 4, with 13 bases in between. The germline CDR1 and CDR2 sequences are SEHNR and FQNEAQ (reference sequence). The CDR3 sequence is 15 residues long. DNA of the CDR3: TGTGCCAGCAGCTTAGGACCGGGTCGGAGCACTGAAGCTTTCTTT. Its translation: CASSLGPGRSTEAFF.

This clonotype was seen ten or more times. The V gene is TRBV4-3, the J gene TRBJ2-6; D is uncertain. This CDR3 has 16 residues. Trimming cost V 0 bases and J 2 bases, with 8 bases left between them. The V gene's germline CDR1 is LGHNA and CDR2 YSLEER. The CDR3 is CASSQDRMAGANVLTF. The CDR3 nucleotides read TGCGCCAGCAGCCAAGATCGAATGGCTGGGGCCAACGTCCTGACTTTC.

The V call is TRBV29-1, the J call TRBJ1-2; D unresolved. The CDR3 contains 12 residues. Trimming removed 3 bases at V and 5 bases at J, with 10 bases between. Germline V gene sequence: CDR1 SQVTM, CDR2 ANQGSEA. The CDR3 reads CSVDYGLYGYTF. CDR3 DNA sequence: TGCAGCGTTGACTATGGGTTGTATGGCTACACCTTC.

The V call is TRBV20-1, the J call TRBJ1-3; possible D gene TRBD1, 6 bases. Germline CDR1 reads DFQATT; CDR2 reads SNEGSKA (reference sequence). The CDR3 runs 13 residues. Trimming took off 5 bases at V and 7 bases at J, with 15 bases between the two ends. The CDR3 nucleotides read TGCAGTGCTCAGGGGCCAAAGGGGAACACCATATATTTT. This gives the protein CSAQGPKGNTIYF.

This clonotype was seen repeatedly, ten times or more. The rearrangement links TRBV2 to TRBJ1-6; 10 nucleotides agree with TRBD1. The CDR3 contains 15 residues. Germline V gives CDR1 SNHLY, CDR2 FYNNEI. V trimming: 3 bases; J trimming: 10 bases; junction bases outside the gene matches: 6. DNA of the CDR3: TGTGCCAGCAGTGATCGGCGGGACAGGGGCTCACCCCTCCACTTT. It translates to CASSDRRDRGSPLHF.

This clonotype turned up a few times. One junction end does not reproduce the germline sequence, and a read error may be involved. Here the CDR3 reads CSARAIQETQYF. The CDR3 DNA is TGCAGTGCCAGAGCGATCCAAGAGACCCAGTACTTC. This chain joins TRBV20-1 and TRBJ2-5; D unresolved. Germline assignment: CDR1 DFQATT and CDR2 SNEGSKA (reference sequence). The length of the CDR3 is 12 residues.

The chain uses TRBV10-1 and TRBJ2-7; 7 nucleotides align to TRBD1. The CDR3 extends over 15 amino acids. Germline V gives CDR1 WNHNN, CDR2 SYGVQD (reference sequence). J lost 4 bases, V lost 5 bases, and 11 bases had no gene match. CDR3 region: CASSSSGTAKYEQYF. The DNA of the CDR3 is TGCGCCAGCAGTTCCTCCGGGACAGCCAAATACGAGCAGTACTTC.

This clonotype was seen once. V is TRBV7-9 and J is TRBJ2-6; 8 nucleotides line up with TRBD1. Losses at the gene ends were 8 bases for V and 4 bases for J; bases not matched to a gene: 7. Germline V gene data show CDR1 as SEHNR and CDR2 as FQNEAQ (reference sequence). This CDR3 comprises 15 residues. In DNA form, the CDR3 reads TGTGCCAGCTCCAGACAGGGGTACGGGGCCAACGTCCTGACTTTC. It codes for CASSRQGYGANVLTF. Full variable domain (remainder filled in from reference TRBV7-9 and TRBJ2-6): DTGVSQNPRHKITKRGQNVTFRCDPISEHNRLYWYRQTLGQGPEFLTYFQNEAQLEKSRLLSDRFSAERPKGSFSTLEIQRTEQGDSAMYLCASSRQGYGANVLTFGAGSRLTVL.